This record concerns one T cell receptor beta chain sequence. This entry is derived from a study of blood T cell repertoires in COVID-19. Overall study context: Acute and convalescent COVID-19 specimens originated in the United States, Italy and Spain.

CDR1 SGHTA and CDR2 FQGNSA come from the germline V gene. The CDR3 is 15 amino acids. Trimming pared 1 base from V and 4 bases from J, leaving 11 bases between. Original handling: Amplifying reference gene primers gave estimates of nucleated cell counts. Assay: immunoSEQ multiplex PCR; the TCRdb copy retains only in-frame clones and omits some. That table is the source of V, J and clone size, and D and trimming were worked out from the DNA. This sample has under 250,000 clones; more than 85% occur once, and the top ten carry around 0.85%. This sequence originates from a man between 60 and 70 years old with COVID-19, enrolled during active disease. The specimen sequenced was peripheral blood. This sequence joins TRBV7-2 and TRBJ1-3; D unresolved. The CDR3 bases are TGTGCCAGCAGCTTAGATCGTACAAGAGGAAACACCATATATTTT. This encodes CASSLDRTRGNTIYF.